The next 3 T cell receptor beta chains were all read from a single sample in a study of blood T cell repertoires in COVID-19. Generated by immunoSEQ multiplex PCR, the TCRdb table keeps only in-frame clones and is missing some. The repertoire holds under 200,000 clones, with approximately 86% as singletons. Sample: peripheral blood. Receptors originate from a woman of 80 years or more in a cohort sampled during active or convalescent COVID-19.

The V gene is TRBV19, the J gene TRBJ1-2; D is unresolved. V gave up 3 bases and J gave up 10 bases, with 15 bases separating them. This CDR3 contains 13 residues. CDR1 is LNHDA, CDR2 SQIVND, per germline (reference sequence). CDR3: CASSIGPRADYTF. CDR3 bases: TGTGCCAGTAGTATCGGCCCGAGGGCGGACTACACCTTC.

The J gene is TRBJ1-2, the V gene TRBV11-3, with 8 nucleotides matching TRBD1. Per the germline V gene, CDR1 is SGHNT and CDR2 is YENEEA. The CDR3 runs to 14 residues. Trimming cost V 6 bases and J 6 bases; bases outside gene matches: 9. CDR3 nucleotides: TGTGCCAGCAGTGGCCCGGCGACAGGGGATGGCTACACCTTC. Translated: CASSGPATGDGYTF.

The rearrangement uses TRBV5-1 and TRBJ2-3, with 7 bases identical to TRBD2. The length of the CDR3 is 16 residues. In germline, CDR1 is SGHRS, CDR2 YFSETQ. V was pared by 0 bases and J by 0 bases, with 4 bases of the junction left unmatched. The CDR3 DNA is TGCGCCAGCAGCTTGGACCTAGCGGCTAGCACAGATACGCAGTATTTT. Its translation is CASSLDLAASTDTQYF.